This TCR beta chain derives from a study of shared clonotypes between healthy human individuals. Selected positively for CCR7 and CD45RO-negative, naive CD8 cells excluded terminally differentiated effector memory CD45RA+ cells. Turning to this clone: Its antigen is unidentified.

Sequencing was performed with immunoSEQ multiplex PCR; in TCRdb, only in-frame clones are kept and a portion is missing. The table lists 550,000 to 750,000 clones, around 90% of them singletons, with 24% in the top ten. Germline lookup yields CDR1 SGDLS and CDR2 YYNGEE. This CDR3 region has 12 residues. Trimming left V 4 bases short and J 6 bases short, with 8 bases between. Notes on the study in general: The study's rarefaction showed incomplete sorted-subset sequencing despite large depth.

The V call is TRBV9, the J call TRBJ2-1; no reliable D call. This clonotype was obtained from a man younger than 45 in good health. Sequencing used naive CD8+ T cells sorted from blood. CDR3 nucleotides: TGTGCCAGCAGCCGCGGAAGCAATGAGCAGTTCTTC. It specifies CASSRGSNEQFF.